By proportion, the clone carrying this T cell receptor (beta chain) is medium-sized. The sequencing template was cDNA reverse transcribed from extracted RNA. TCRdb's copy holds only in-frame clones and misses some; the assay was immunoSEQ multiplex PCR. The sample lists some 180,000 clones, roughly 59% seen once, with 1.7% in the top ten. Germline V CDR1 and CDR2: LNHDA, SQIVND (reference sequence). The germline V and J ends were trimmed by 6 bases and 3 bases, with 12 bases remaining between them. The CDR3 extends over 13 amino acids. This sample stems from a study of CD8+ T cells in alopecia areata.

This TCR derives from a human donor with alopecia areata. The genes are TRBV19 and TRBJ2-7; D remains unclear. The source was CD4+ T cells sorted from blood, collected at week 0. The CDR3 nucleotides are TGTGCCAGTAGGAACAAGCCGGGCTACGAGCAGTACTTC. It translates to CASRNKPGYEQYF.